A selection of T cell receptor beta chains follows, all from one sample in a study of blood T cell repertoires in COVID-19. The method was immunoSEQ multiplex PCR; TCRdb's version includes in-frame clones alone and lacks a portion of them. Of about 160,000 clones listed, about three quarters are singletons. Sequencing was done on a sample of peripheral blood. The receptor set was obtained from a man aged 55 to 69 with acute or convalescent COVID-19. CDR3s include the opening cysteine and the closing phenylalanine or tryptophan. Each record gives: CDR3 protein, CDR3 DNA, D gene, CDR3 length, V gene, clone size, J gene. D genes are given only for firm matches. The size of a clone is reported for some rows only, either as once, few or many, or as a class for expanded clones.

CDR3aa: CASSLASPEAFF; CDR3nt: TGTGCCAGCAGTTTAGCCTCCCCTGAAGCTTTCTTT; d_gene: .; len: 12; v_gene: TRBV12-3/TRBV12-4; abundance: .; j_gene: TRBJ1-1
CDR3aa: CASSSGANTGELFF; CDR3nt: TGCGCCAGCAGTAGCGGGGCGAACACCGGGGAGCTGTTTTTT; d_gene: TRBD2; len: 14; v_gene: TRBV5-1; abundance: .; j_gene: TRBJ2-2
CDR3aa: CASSQEGTGGNQPQHF; CDR3nt: TGCGCCAGCAGCCAAGAAGGGACAGGGGGAAATCAGCCCCAGCATTTT; d_gene: TRBD1; len: 16; v_gene: TRBV4-1; abundance: few; j_gene: TRBJ1-5
CDR3aa: CASSLDWTGTSNYGYTF; CDR3nt: TGTGCCAGCAGTCTAGATTGGACAGGAACGTCTAACTATGGCTACACCTTC; d_gene: TRBD1; len: 17; v_gene: TRBV6-6; abundance: .; j_gene: TRBJ1-2
CDR3aa: CASSAGQGGISYEQYF; CDR3nt: TGTGCCAGCAGCGCGGGACAGGGGGGAATCTCCTACGAGCAGTACTTC; d_gene: TRBD1; len: 16; v_gene: TRBV7-9; abundance: few; j_gene: TRBJ2-7
CDR3aa: CASRTARRSYNEQFF; CDR3nt: TGTGCCAGCAGGACAGCCCGACGCTCCTACAATGAGCAGTTCTTC; d_gene: .; len: 15; v_gene: TRBV13; abundance: .; j_gene: TRBJ2-1
CDR3aa: CSVAGIRGNMNTEAFF; CDR3nt: TGCAGCGTCGCTGGTATTCGGGGGAACATGAACACTGAAGCTTTCTTT; d_gene: .; len: 16; v_gene: TRBV29-1; abundance: .; j_gene: TRBJ1-1
CDR3aa: CASRKGQGAPPPNEKLFF; CDR3nt: TGTGCCAGCCGTAAGGGACAGGGGGCACCCCCCCCTAATGAAAAACTGTTTTTT; d_gene: TRBD1; len: 18; v_gene: TRBV19; abundance: .; j_gene: TRBJ1-4
CDR3aa: CASAMRGPYEQYF; CDR3nt: TGTGCTAGTGCCATGCGGGGCCCCTACGAGCAGTACTTC; d_gene: .; len: 13; v_gene: TRBV12-5; abundance: .; j_gene: TRBJ2-7
CDR3aa: CASSVATSPGGEKLFF; CDR3nt: TGTGCCAGCAGCGTAGCTACCAGCCCTGGGGGCGAAAAACTGTTTTTT; d_gene: .; len: 16; v_gene: TRBV9; abundance: few; j_gene: TRBJ1-4
CDR3aa: CASRTPTSAETQYF; CDR3nt: TGTGCCAGCAGAACCCCGACTAGCGCGGAGACCCAGTACTTC; d_gene: TRBD2; len: 14; v_gene: TRBV2; abundance: .; j_gene: TRBJ2-5
CDR3aa: CASSYRLADTQYF; CDR3nt: TGTGCCAGCAGCTACAGATTGGCAGATACGCAGTATTTT; d_gene: .; len: 13; v_gene: TRBV9; abundance: .; j_gene: TRBJ2-3
CDR3aa: CASSYSTRGGASGANVLTF; CDR3nt: TGTGCCAGCAGTTACTCGACCAGGGGAGGGGCCTCTGGGGCCAACGTCCTGACTTTC; d_gene: .; len: 19; v_gene: TRBV6-2/TRBV6-3; abundance: .; j_gene: TRBJ2-6
CDR3aa: CAWSPGQGTDTQYF; CDR3nt: TGTGCCTGGAGCCCGGGACAGGGAACGGATACGCAGTATTTT; d_gene: TRBD1; len: 14; v_gene: TRBV30; abundance: .; j_gene: TRBJ2-3
CDR3aa: CASSSGAGRDSGNTIYF; CDR3nt: TGTGCCAGCAGCTCCGGTGCCGGCCGGGACTCTGGAAACACCATATATTTT; d_gene: .; len: 17; v_gene: TRBV11-3; abundance: .; j_gene: TRBJ1-3
CDR3aa: CASSHDRVVSYEQYF; CDR3nt: TGTGCCAGCTCACACGACAGGGTCGTCTCCTACGAGCAGTACTTC; d_gene: TRBD1; len: 15; v_gene: TRBV18; abundance: .; j_gene: TRBJ2-7
CDR3aa: CASSPGGGRETQYF; CDR3nt: TGTGCCAGCAGCCCCGGGGGGGGGCGGGAGACCCAGTACTTC; d_gene: TRBD2; len: 14; v_gene: TRBV7-3; abundance: .; j_gene: TRBJ2-5
CDR3aa: CASSPGQFNSPLHF; CDR3nt: TGTGCCAGCAGCCCCGGACAGTTTAATTCACCCCTCCACTTT; d_gene: .; len: 14; v_gene: TRBV9; abundance: few; j_gene: TRBJ1-6
CDR3aa: CASSVIAGEYNEQFF; CDR3nt: TGTGCCAGCAGTGTAATAGCGGGGGAGTACAATGAGCAGTTCTTC; d_gene: TRBD2; len: 15; v_gene: TRBV6-4; abundance: few; j_gene: TRBJ2-1
CDR3aa: CASSPSVTGEYEQYF; CDR3nt: TGTGCCAGCAGCCCCTCGGTGACAGGGGAGTACGAGCAGTACTTC; d_gene: TRBD1; len: 15; v_gene: TRBV11-2; abundance: .; j_gene: TRBJ2-7
CDR3aa: CASSLNWGPYQETQYF; CDR3nt: TGCGCCAGCAGCCTGAATTGGGGGCCTTACCAAGAGACCCAGTACTTC; d_gene: .; len: 16; v_gene: TRBV4-1; abundance: .; j_gene: TRBJ2-5
CDR3aa: CASSQAGTGNEKLFF; CDR3nt: TGCGCCAGCAGCCAAGCGGGGACAGGGAATGAAAAACTGTTTTTT; d_gene: TRBD1; len: 15; v_gene: TRBV4-3; abundance: .; j_gene: TRBJ1-4
CDR3aa: CASSLAPGAGAREKLFF; CDR3nt: TGTGCCAGCAGCTTAGCCCCCGGTGCGGGGGCGCGAGAAAAACTGTTTTTT; d_gene: .; len: 17; v_gene: TRBV7-2; abundance: .; j_gene: TRBJ1-4
CDR3aa: CASRKAAVKETQYF; CDR3nt: TGTGCCAGCAGAAAGGCGGCAGTTAAAGAGACCCAGTACTTC; d_gene: .; len: 14; v_gene: TRBV5-6; abundance: .; j_gene: TRBJ2-5
CDR3aa: CASSQGLAGGPREKEQFF; CDR3nt: TGTGCCAGCAGCCAGGGACTAGCGGGGGGTCCCAGGGAGAAAGAGCAGTTCTTC; d_gene: TRBD2; len: 18; v_gene: TRBV9; abundance: .; j_gene: TRBJ2-1
CDR3aa: CASSPGFRNEQYF; CDR3nt: TGTGCCAGCAGCCCAGGGTTCCGAAACGAGCAGTACTTC; d_gene: .; len: 13; v_gene: TRBV13; abundance: .; j_gene: TRBJ2-7
CDR3aa: CASSAPGQGAYEQYF; CDR3nt: TGTGCCAGTAGTGCTCCGGGACAGGGAGCCTACGAGCAGTACTTC; d_gene: TRBD1; len: 15; v_gene: TRBV19; abundance: .; j_gene: TRBJ2-7
CDR3aa: CAWARQGYVYGYTF; CDR3nt: TGTGCCTGGGCCCGACAGGGGTACGTCTATGGCTACACCTTC; d_gene: TRBD1; len: 14; v_gene: TRBV30; abundance: .; j_gene: TRBJ1-2
CDR3aa: CASSSTGAINGYTF; CDR3nt: TGTGCCAGCAGTTCGACAGGGGCTATAAATGGCTACACCTTC; d_gene: TRBD1; len: 14; v_gene: TRBV6-5; abundance: .; j_gene: TRBJ1-2